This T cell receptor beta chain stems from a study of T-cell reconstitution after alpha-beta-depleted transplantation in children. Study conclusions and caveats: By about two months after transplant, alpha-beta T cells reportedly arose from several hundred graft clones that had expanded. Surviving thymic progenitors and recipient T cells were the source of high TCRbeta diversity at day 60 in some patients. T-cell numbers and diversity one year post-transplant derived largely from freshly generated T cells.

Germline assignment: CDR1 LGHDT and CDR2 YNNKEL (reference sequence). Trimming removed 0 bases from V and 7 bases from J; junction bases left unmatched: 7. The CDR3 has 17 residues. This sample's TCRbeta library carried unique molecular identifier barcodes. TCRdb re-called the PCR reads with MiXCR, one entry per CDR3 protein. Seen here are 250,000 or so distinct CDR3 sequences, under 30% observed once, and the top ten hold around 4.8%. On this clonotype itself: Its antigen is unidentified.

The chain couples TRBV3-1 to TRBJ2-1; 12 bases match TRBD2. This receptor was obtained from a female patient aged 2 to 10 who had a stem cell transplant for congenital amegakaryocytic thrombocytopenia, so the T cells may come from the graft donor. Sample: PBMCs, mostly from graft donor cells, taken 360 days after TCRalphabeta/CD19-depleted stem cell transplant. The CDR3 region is CASSQDPLAGGLNEQFF. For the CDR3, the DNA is TGTGCCAGCAGCCAAGATCCCCTAGCGGGGGGGCTTAATGAGCAGTTCTTC.